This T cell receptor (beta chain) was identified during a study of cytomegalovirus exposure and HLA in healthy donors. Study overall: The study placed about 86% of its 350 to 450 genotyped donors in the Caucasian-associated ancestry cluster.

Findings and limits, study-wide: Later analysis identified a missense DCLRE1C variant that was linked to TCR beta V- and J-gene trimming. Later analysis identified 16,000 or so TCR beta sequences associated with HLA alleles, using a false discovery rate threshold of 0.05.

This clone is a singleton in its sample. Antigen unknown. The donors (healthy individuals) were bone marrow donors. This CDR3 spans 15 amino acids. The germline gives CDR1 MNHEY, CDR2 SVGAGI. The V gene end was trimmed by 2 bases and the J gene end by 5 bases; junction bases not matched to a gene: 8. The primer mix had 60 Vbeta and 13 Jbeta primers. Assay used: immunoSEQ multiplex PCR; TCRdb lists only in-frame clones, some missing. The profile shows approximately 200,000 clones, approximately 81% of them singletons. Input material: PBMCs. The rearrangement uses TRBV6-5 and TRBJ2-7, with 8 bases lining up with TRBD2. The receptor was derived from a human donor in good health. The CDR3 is CASSYPRGGLHEQYF. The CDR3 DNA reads TGTGCCAGCAGTTACCCCCGGGGGGGACTCCACGAGCAGTACTTC.